This record covers a single T cell receptor beta chain. In this sample, this clonotype turned up a few times. Its antigen is not yet known. Per-base qualities were not stored, and no clone one base away is much larger. The data are from a study of CD8 T cells in ankylosing spondylitis (dated 2017 in TCRdb). Background on the whole study: The study profiled T cell receptor beta repertoires in healthy donors and ankylosing spondylitis patients to find disease-linked TCR variants. Samples of peripheral blood were taken, and for ankylosing spondylitis patients, synovial fluid was collected as well. The whole study cohort included over a hundred healthy donors and 25 ankylosing spondylitis patients. Overall results and qualifications from the work: In peripheral blood, the disease-linked clones were found at relatively low frequencies and had a CD8+ phenotype. Blood from ankylosing spondylitis patients appeared to be characterized by a TCR beta motif made up of under ten highly homologous amino acid variants. Some motif variants had previously been reported in the synovial fluid and blood of reactive arthritis patients, which suggests shared mechanisms of disease initiation. Significant enrichment of the disease-linked clones was reported in matched synovial fluid samples from ankylosing spondylitis patients.

For sequencing, an Illumina HiSeq 2500 was employed. Quantitative 5'-RACE with molecular barcodes was used to prepare TCR beta libraries. Processing in the source paper ran as follows. A new computational method, built on a probabilistic model of VDJ rearrangement, was used to identify disease-linked TCR variants. Through fastp at Q25 and MiXCR, TCRdb rebuilt clones from the public reads, retaining in-frame beta chains. Every distinct CDR3 protein forms one entry, paired with its most common genes and DNA. The V and J calls shown here were made by TCRdb, not taken from the authors' results. This sample comprises roughly 170,000 distinct CDR3 sequences, 9.8% of them detected only once. Less than 15% of the sample is held by the ten biggest clonotypes. From the cysteine through the phenylalanine, the CDR3 covers 15 amino acids. Kept here is only the CDR3 DNA, which spans 45 bases and is read in frame from base 1. V and J lose 4 bases and 5 bases, and a span of 16 bases separates them. Based on the germline V gene, the CDR1 and CDR2 sequences are MDHEN and SYDVKM.

The V and J segments used are TRBV28 and TRBJ2-3; the best D guess is TRBD1, with 6 bases matching. The sample comprised blood, either unsorted or a sorted T cell fraction (not recorded which). The clonotype was recovered from a female donor with ankylosing spondylitis or in good health (not recorded which). The DNA sequence follows: TGTGCCAGCAGTTCACGGGAATTCAGGGGAGATACGCAGTATTTT. The resulting protein is CASSSREFRGDTQYF.